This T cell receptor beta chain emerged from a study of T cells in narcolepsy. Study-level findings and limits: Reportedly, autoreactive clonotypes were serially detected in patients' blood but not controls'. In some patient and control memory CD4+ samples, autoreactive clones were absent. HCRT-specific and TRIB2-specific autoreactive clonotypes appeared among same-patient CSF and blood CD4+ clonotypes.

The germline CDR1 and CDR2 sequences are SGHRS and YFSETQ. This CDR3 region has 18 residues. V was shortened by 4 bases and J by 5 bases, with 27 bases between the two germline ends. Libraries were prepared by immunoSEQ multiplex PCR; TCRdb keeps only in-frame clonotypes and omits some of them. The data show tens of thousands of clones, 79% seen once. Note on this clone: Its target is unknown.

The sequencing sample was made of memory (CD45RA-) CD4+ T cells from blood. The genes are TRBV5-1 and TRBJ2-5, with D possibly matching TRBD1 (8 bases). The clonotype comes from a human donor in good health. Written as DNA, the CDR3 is TGCGCCAGCAGCCCCACAGGGGGGGGAGCGGCCGGGGCGGAGACCCAGTACTTC. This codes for CASSPTGGGAAGAETQYF.